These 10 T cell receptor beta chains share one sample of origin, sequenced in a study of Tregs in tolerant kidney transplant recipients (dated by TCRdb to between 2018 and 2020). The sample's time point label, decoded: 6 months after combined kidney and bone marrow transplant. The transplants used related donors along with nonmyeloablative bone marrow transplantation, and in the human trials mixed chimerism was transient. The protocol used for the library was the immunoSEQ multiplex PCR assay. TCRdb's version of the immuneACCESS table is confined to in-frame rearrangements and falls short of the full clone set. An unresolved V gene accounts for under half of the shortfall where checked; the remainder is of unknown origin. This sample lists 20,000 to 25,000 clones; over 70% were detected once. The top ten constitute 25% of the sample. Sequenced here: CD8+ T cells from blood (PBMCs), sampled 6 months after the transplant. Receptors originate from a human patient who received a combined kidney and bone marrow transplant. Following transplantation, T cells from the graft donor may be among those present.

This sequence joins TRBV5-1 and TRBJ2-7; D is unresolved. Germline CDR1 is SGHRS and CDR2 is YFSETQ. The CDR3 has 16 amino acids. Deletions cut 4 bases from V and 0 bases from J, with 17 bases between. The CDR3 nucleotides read TGCGCCAGCAGCCCCGAAACCCGACTGTTCTCCTACGAGCAGTACTTC. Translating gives CASSPETRLFSYEQYF.

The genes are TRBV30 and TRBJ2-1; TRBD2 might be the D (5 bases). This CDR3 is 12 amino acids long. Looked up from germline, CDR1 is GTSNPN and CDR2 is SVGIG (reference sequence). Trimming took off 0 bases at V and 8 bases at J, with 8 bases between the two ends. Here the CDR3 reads CAWSVGRDEQFF. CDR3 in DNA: TGTGCCTGGAGTGTAGGGCGGGATGAGCAGTTCTTC. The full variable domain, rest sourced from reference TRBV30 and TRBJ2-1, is SQTIHQWPATLVQPVGSPLSLECTVEGTSNPNLYWYRQAAGRGLQLLFYSVGIGQISSEVPQNLSASRPQDRQFILSSKKLLLSDSGFYLCAWSVGRDEQFFGPGTRLTVL.

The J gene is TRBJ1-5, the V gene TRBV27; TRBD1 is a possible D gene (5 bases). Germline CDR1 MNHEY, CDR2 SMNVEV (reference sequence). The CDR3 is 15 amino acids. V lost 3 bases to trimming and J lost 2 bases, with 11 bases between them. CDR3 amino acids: CASSLGGLGNQPQHF. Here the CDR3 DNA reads TGTGCCAGCAGTTTGGGGGGTTTAGGCAATCAGCCCCAGCATTTT.

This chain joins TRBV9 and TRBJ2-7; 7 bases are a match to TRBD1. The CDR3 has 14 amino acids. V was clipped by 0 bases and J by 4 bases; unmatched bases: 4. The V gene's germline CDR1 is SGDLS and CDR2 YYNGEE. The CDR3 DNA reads TGTGCCAGCAGCGTAGGGACAGGCTTTTACGAGCAGTACTTC. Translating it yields CASSVGTGFYEQYF.

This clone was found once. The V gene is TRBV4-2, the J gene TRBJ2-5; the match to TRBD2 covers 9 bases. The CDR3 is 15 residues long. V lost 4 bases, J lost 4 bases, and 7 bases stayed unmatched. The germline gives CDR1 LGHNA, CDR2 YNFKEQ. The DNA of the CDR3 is TGTGCCAGCAGCCTAATAGCGGGGGCCGTAGAGACCCAGTACTTC. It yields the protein CASSLIAGAVETQYF.

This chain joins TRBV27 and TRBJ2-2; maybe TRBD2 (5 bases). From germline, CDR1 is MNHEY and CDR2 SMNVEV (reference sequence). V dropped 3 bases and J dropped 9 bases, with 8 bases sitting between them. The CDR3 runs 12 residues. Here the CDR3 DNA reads TGTGCCAGCAGTTTTGGGAGCCGGGAGCTGTTTTTT. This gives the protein CASSFGSRELFF.

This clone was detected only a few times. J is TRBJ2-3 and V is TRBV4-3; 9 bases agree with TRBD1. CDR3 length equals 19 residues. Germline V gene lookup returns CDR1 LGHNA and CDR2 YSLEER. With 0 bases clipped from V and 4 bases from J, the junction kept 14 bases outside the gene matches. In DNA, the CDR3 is TGCGCCAGCAGCCAAGATCGAGTCCCGACAGGGGGAGGAGCAGATACGCAGTATTTT. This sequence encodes CASSQDRVPTGGGADTQYF.

This CDR3 is CASSDGTGGYNEQFF. The CDR3 coding sequence is TGTGCCAGCAGCGACGGGACAGGGGGTTACAATGAGCAGTTCTTC. The chain has TRBV9 and TRBJ2-1; 11 positions agree with TRBD1. V shed 3 bases and J 4 bases; nucleotides not matched to a gene: 3. CDR1 is SGDLS, CDR2 YYNGEE, per germline. The CDR3 covers 15 residues.

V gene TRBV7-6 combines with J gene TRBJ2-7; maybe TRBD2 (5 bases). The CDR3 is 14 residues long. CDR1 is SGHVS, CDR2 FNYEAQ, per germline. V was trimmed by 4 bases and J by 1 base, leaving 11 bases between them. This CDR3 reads CASSSSDWSYEQYF. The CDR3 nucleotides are TGTGCCAGCAGCTCCTCGGACTGGTCCTACGAGCAGTACTTC. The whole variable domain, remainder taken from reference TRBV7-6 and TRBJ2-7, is GAGVSQSPRYKVTKRGQDVALRCDPISGHVSLYWYRQALGQGPEFLTYFNYEAQQDKSGLPNDRFSAERPEGSISTLTIQRTEQRDSAMYRCASSSSDWSYEQYFGPGTRLTVT.

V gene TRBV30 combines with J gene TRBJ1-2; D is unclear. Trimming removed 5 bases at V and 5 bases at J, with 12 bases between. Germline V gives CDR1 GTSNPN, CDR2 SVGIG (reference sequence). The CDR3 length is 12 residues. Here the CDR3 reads CAWWRTVYGYTF. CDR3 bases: TGTGCCTGGTGGAGGACGGTATATGGCTACACCTTC.